Listed below are T cell receptor beta chains from one sample, sequenced in a study of T cell responses to AZD1222 COVID-19 vaccine. Sequenced by immunoSEQ multiplex PCR; TCRdb stores in-frame clones only, minus some. Of about 120,000 clones listed, 80% to 90% are singletons. The input for sequencing was peripheral blood, taken on day 0 of MenACWY control vaccination. Receptors were obtained from an adult in good health. Each CDR3 is given with its conserved first and last residue. The D gene is left open where the match is weak. Not all rows give a size; the values are once, few, many and, for expanded clones, a class.

>TRBD1|-|TRBJ1-2|TRBV24-1
TGTGCCACCAGTGATACGCGGACAGGGGTTGGTGGCTACACCTTC
CATSDTRTGVGGYTF
>TRBD2|-|TRBJ2-2|TRBV28
TGTGCCAGCAGTTTAGGGGGGGCCGGGGAGCTGTTTTTT
CASSLGGAGELFF
>TRBD1|few|TRBJ1-6|TRBV3-1/TRBV3-2
TGTGCCAGCAGCCAAGAAGCTGGGACAGGCCGGGGGCCCCTCCACTTT
CASSQEAGTGRGPLHF
>-|-|TRBJ2-5|TRBV7-6
TGTGCCAGCAGCTCTCGGAAGGGCGGTGAGACCCAGTACTTC
CASSSRKGGETQYF
>-|-|TRBJ1-1|TRBV7-2
TGTGCCAGCAGCTTAAAGGGTGGCACTGAAGCTTTCTTT
CASSLKGGTEAFF
>-|-|TRBJ2-1|TRBV12-3/TRBV12-4
TGTGCCAGCAGGCGACGCCAGGACAATGAGCAGTTCTTC
CASRRRQDNEQFF
>-|-|TRBJ1-6|TRBV5-1
TGCGCCAGCAGCTTGACGCAGGGAGGGAATTCACCCCTCCACTTT
CASSLTQGGNSPLHF
>TRBD1|-|TRBJ2-3|TRBV2
TGTGCCAGCGTAAGGACAGGGATTTTCGATACGCAGTATTTT
CASVRTGIFDTQYF
>-|-|TRBJ1-2|TRBV19
TGTGCCAGTAGGTTTCAGGGAGACTATGGCTACACCTTC
CASRFQGDYGYTF
>-|-|TRBJ1-2|TRBV2
TGTGCCAGCAGTTTAGCGGGGCTAGGCTACACCTTC
CASSLAGLGYTF
>-|few|TRBJ1-4|TRBV6-5
TGTGCCAGCAGTATCGTTACAACTAATGAAAAACTGTTTTTT
CASSIVTTNEKLFF
>TRBD2|-|TRBJ2-2|TRBV5-4
TGTGCCAGCAGCTTCGGACTAGCGGGGGACCACGGGGAGCTGTTTTTT
CASSFGLAGDHGELFF
>TRBD1|-|TRBJ1-2|TRBV29-1
TGCAGCGTTCGACAGGGGGCGAATGGCTACACCTTC
CSVRQGANGYTF
>-|-|TRBJ1-5|TRBV28
TGTGCCAGCAGTTTGAGTGGGGGGGGAGGGAATCAGCCCCAGCATTTT
CASSLSGGGGNQPQHF
>-|-|TRBJ2-2|TRBV6-5
TGTGCCAGCAACACAGGGAACACCGGGGAGCTGTTTTTT
CASNTGNTGELFF
>-|-|TRBJ2-7|TRBV10-2
TGCGCCAGCACGAGTCTGGGAGGAAACTACGAGCAGTACTTC
CASTSLGGNYEQYF
>-|-|TRBJ2-3|TRBV6-5
TGTGCCAGCAGTTACGAGACTAGAGGCACAGATACGCAGTATTTT
CASSYETRGTDTQYF
>-|-|TRBJ2-7|TRBV7-2
TGTGCCAGCAGCTTAGACAGGGTGTACGAGCAGTACTTC
CASSLDRVYEQYF
>TRBD1|-|TRBJ2-1|TRBV12-3/TRBV12-4
TGTGCCAGCAGAACCGACAGGGCCAATGAGCAGTTCTTC
CASRTDRANEQFF
>-|-|TRBJ1-4|TRBV19
TGTGCCAGTAAGAAAACAACTAATGAAAAACTGTTTTTT
CASKKTTNEKLFF
>-|few|TRBJ1-4|TRBV10-3
TGTGCCATCGGGGGCTTTAATGAAAAACTGTTTTTT
CAIGGFNEKLFF
>-|-|TRBJ2-7|TRBV5-1
TGCGCCAGCAGCTCAAAACAGGAATCCTACGAGCAGTACTTC
CASSSKQESYEQYF
>TRBD1|-|TRBJ1-2|TRBV2
TGTGCCAGCACTACTACAGGGGTCTATGGCTACACCTTC
CASTTTGVYGYTF
>-|once|TRBJ1-1|TRBV7-9
TGTGCCAGCAGCTTCACGGGGACTCACACTGAAGCTTTCTTT
CASSFTGTHTEAFF
>-|-|TRBJ2-3|TRBV5-4
TGTGCCAGCAGCTTGGAGGCGGGCCTGGGCACAGATACGCAGTATTTT
CASSLEAGLGTDTQYF
>-|once|TRBJ1-1|TRBV6-5
TGTGCCAGCAGTTACGGCAGGTTTAGGGGGGAAGCTTTCTTT
CASSYGRFRGEAFF
>-|-|TRBJ2-3|TRBV7-9
TGTGCCAGCACCAGGACAGGGAGGGACACAGATACGCAGTATTTT
CASTRTGRDTDTQYF
>-|-|TRBJ1-5|TRBV7-9
TGTGCCAGCAGCTCCGGGACCGCAAGAGATCAGCCCCAGCATTTT
CASSSGTARDQPQHF
>-|few|TRBJ2-1|TRBV14
TGTGCCAGCAGCCAGGGGCCTCTCAATGAGCAGTTCTTC
CASSQGPLNEQFF
>-|-|TRBJ1-6|TRBV4-3
TGCGCCAGCAGCCAAGGCCCCCCTAATTCACCCCTCCACTTT
CASSQGPPNSPLHF
>-|-|TRBJ1-2|TRBV24-1
TGTGCCACCAGTGACCCAGGGATCCCTAACTATGGCTACACCTTC
CATSDPGIPNYGYTF
>TRBD1|-|TRBJ2-2|TRBV6-2/TRBV6-3
TGTGCCAGCAGCAAGACCCCCCGCCTAAAACAGGGGGCGCTCGGCACCGGGGAGCTGTTTTTT
CASSKTPRLKQGALGTGELFF
>TRBD2|-|TRBJ2-7|TRBV30
TGTGCCTGGAGTTTGGGCGGCGGGGGGTTCTACGAGCAGTACTTC
CAWSLGGGGFYEQYF
>-|-|TRBJ1-1|TRBV5-5
TGTGCCAGCAGCTTGGGTCGTCTTGAAGCTTTCTTT
CASSLGRLEAFF
>-|-|TRBJ2-2|TRBV11-2
TGTGCCAGCAGCTTAGGGCAGGCCAGGGGAACCGGGGAGCTGTTTTTT
CASSLGQARGTGELFF
>-|-|TRBJ1-2|TRBV7-2
TGTGCCAGCAGCTTAGGACGGAACTATGGCTACACCTTC
CASSLGRNYGYTF
>TRBD1|-|TRBJ1-1|TRBV9
TGTGCCAGCAGCCCCCGACAGGGGCTGAACACTGAAGCTTTCTTT
CASSPRQGLNTEAFF
>-|-|TRBJ2-3|TRBV3-1/TRBV3-2
TGTGCCAGCAGCCCTAACCTCCCACCTGATACGCAGTATTTT
CASSPNLPPDTQYF
>-|few|TRBJ1-3|TRBV5-8
TGTGCCAGCAGCTATCAGATTCGCTCTGGAAACACCATATATTTT
CASSYQIRSGNTIYF
>TRBD1|-|TRBJ2-7|TRBV27
TGTGCCAGCAGTTCCCGGGACAGGGTCGACGAGCAGTACTTC
CASSSRDRVDEQYF
>-|once|TRBJ2-7|TRBV2
TGTGCCAGCAGTGGACGGCTCCTCTACGAGCAGTACTTC
CASSGRLLYEQYF
>TRBD1|-|TRBJ1-1|TRBV19
TGTGCCAGTAGTATGATTGGGGGGACAGGACGAACGGGGAACACTGAAGCTTTCTTT
CASSMIGGTGRTGNTEAFF
>TRBD1|-|TRBJ2-3|TRBV10-1
TGCGCCAGCAGTGTCGGACAGGAGACTGATACGCAGTATTTT
CASSVGQETDTQYF
>-|-|TRBJ2-5|TRBV28
TGTGCCAGCAGTCGCCGGGGTGAGACCCAGTACTTC
CASSRRGETQYF
>-|-|TRBJ1-2|TRBV28
TGTGCCAGCAGAACGGGACGAAACTATGGCTACACCTTC
CASRTGRNYGYTF
>TRBD1|-|TRBJ2-7|TRBV5-6
TGTGCCAGCAGCTTGGCCCCGGCGGGACAGGGGTACGAGCAGTACTTC
CASSLAPAGQGYEQYF
>-|-|TRBJ2-5|TRBV4-1
TGCGCCAGCAGCCGCAGTTCCATGTACCAAGAGACCCAGTACTTC
CASSRSSMYQETQYF
>-|-|TRBJ1-1|TRBV7-2
TGTGCCAGCAGCTTTGGGGCAGGAGATGAAGCTTTCTTT
CASSFGAGDEAFF
>TRBD2|-|TRBJ2-1|TRBV29-1
TGCAGCCTTGTAGAGCGGGGGCCCTACAATGAGCAGTTCTTC
CSLVERGPYNEQFF
>-|-|TRBJ2-5|TRBV19
TGTGCCAGTAGTATTGGTGGAGAGACCCAGTACTTC
CASSIGGETQYF